This T cell receptor (beta chain) is drawn from a study of OX40 agonist ivuxolimab in advanced cancers. Study information: Previous treatment with anti-PD-1, anti-PD-L1 or anti-CTLA-4 therapy was allowed; roughly 40% had received some. Three patients, one with hepatocellular carcinoma and two with cutaneous melanoma, achieved partial responses.

The count of this clone is one. What it binds is unknown. Sequencing used immunoSEQ multiplex PCR; TCRdb keeps in-frame clones, though not all of them. This sample has tens of thousands of clones; around 87% occur once, and the top ten carry 0.38%. Study outcomes and limitations: Clonal expansion from baseline to week 6 occurred in both CD4+ and CD8+ T cells. In the 0.1-3.0 mg/kg groups, partial responders showed among the lowest expansion.

The CDR3 extends over 15 amino acids. Germline CDR1 reads LGHNA; CDR2 reads YSLEER. Trimming took 0 bases from V and 7 from J, leaving 15 bases between them. This TCR derives from an adult with an advanced solid tumor such as melanoma, head and neck, liver or kidney cancer. The sequenced sample was CD4+ or CD8+ T cells sorted from blood, obtained in a trial of the OX40 agonist ivuxolimab. The chain recombines TRBV4-3 with TRBJ1-2, with D uncertain. CDR3 residues: CASSQEKEGRGGYTF. The CDR3 DNA follows: TGCGCCAGCAGCCAAGAAAAGGAAGGCCGCGGTGGCTACACCTTC.